This TCR beta chain was profiled in a study of blood T cells in healthy people across ages. The V end was cut by 8 bases, the J end by 6 bases, with 22 bases between. The germline gives CDR1 MNHNS, CDR2 SASEGT. This CDR3 has 15 amino acids. To note about this clonotype: The target antigen is unknown.

Study-level findings and limits: Long-lived donors exceeded aged donors in naive CD4+ cells and diversity. Unsorted PBMC material precluded a definitive naive versus antigen-experienced comparison. Measured against age, TCR beta diversity per million T cells decreased in a roughly linear manner.

Sample-barcoded 5' priming and a J-beta primer mix drove a second PCR of roughly 7 to 11 cycles. TCRdb passed the 5' RACE reads through MiXCR, listing each CDR3 protein once. This sample has around 1.5 million distinct CDR3 sequences, with around two fifths found just once. Sequenced: blood. The clonotype comes from a woman between 18 and 29 years old in good health. This sequence joins TRBV6-1 and TRBJ1-1; unclear D gene. The CDR3 loop is CASLKWNWSGPEAFF. The CDR3 coding sequence is TGTGCCAGCCTAAAATGGAATTGGAGCGGGCCTGAAGCTTTCTTT.